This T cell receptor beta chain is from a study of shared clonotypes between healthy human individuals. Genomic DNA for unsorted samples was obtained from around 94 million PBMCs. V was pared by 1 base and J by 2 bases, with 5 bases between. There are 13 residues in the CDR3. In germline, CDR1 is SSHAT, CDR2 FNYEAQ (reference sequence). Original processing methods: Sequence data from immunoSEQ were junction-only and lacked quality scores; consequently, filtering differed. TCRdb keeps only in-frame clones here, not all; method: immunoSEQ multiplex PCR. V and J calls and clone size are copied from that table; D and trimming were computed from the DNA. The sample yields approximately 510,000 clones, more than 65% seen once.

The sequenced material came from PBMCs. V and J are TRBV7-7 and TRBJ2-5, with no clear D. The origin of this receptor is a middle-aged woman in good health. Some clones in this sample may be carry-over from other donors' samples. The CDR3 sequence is CASSLGQQETQYF. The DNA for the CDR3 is TGTGCCAGCAGCTTAGGGCAGCAAGAGACCCAGTACTTC.